Below are 18 T cell receptor beta chains sequenced from a single sample in a study of T-cell reconstitution after alpha-beta-depleted transplantation in children. Library preparation (for TCRbeta) was performed with unique molecular identifiers. One entry per CDR3 protein results from TCRdb running MiXCR on the PCR reads. The top ten clones hold about 35% of a sample with about 610,000 distinct CDR3 sequences, around 27% of them seen once. Specimen: PBMCs, collected before TCRalphabeta/CD19-depleted stem cell transplant. The receptors shown here come from a boy in the first two years of life with Wiskott-Aldrich syndrome, due to receive a stem cell transplant.

There are a few counts of this clonotype. The V call is TRBV5-1, the J call TRBJ2-2; 10 bases fit TRBD1. This CDR3 has 15 amino acids. Germline values: CDR1 SGHRS, CDR2 YFSETQ. J gave up 5 bases and V 6 bases, and 7 bases lay outside the gene matches. In DNA form, the CDR3 reads TGCGCCAGCACCCTGGACAGGGGGTGGACCGGGGAGCTGTTTTTT. Its protein product is CASTLDRGWTGELFF.

This clonotype showed up just a few times. The J gene is TRBJ1-2, the V gene TRBV28, with unresolved D. The CDR3 extends over 12 amino acids. V was pared by 2 bases and J by 5 bases, with 6 bases between. CDR1 MDHEN and CDR2 SYDVKM come from the germline V gene. The CDR3 coding sequence is TGTGCCAGCAGTTTAAGGCAGTATGGCTACACCTTC. This translates into CASSLRQYGYTF.

The V gene is TRBV10-3, the J gene TRBJ2-1; 8 bases are a match to TRBD2. The CDR3 sequence is 16 residues long. After removal of 0 bases from V and 12 bases from J, the junction contained 13 bases not matched to a gene. Per the germline V gene, CDR1 is ENHRY and CDR2 is SYGVKD. The CDR3 DNA reads TGTGCCATCAGTGAGTCTAGGGGACTAGATCTATCGGGGCAGTTCTTC. Translating it yields CAISESRGLDLSGQFF.

V usage is TRBV12-3 or TRBV12-4 and J usage is TRBJ2-2; 10 bases are a match to TRBD2. This CDR3 is 20 amino acids long. V was clipped by 5 bases and J by 4 bases; unmatched bases: 19. CDR3 loop: CASSGTPGASGSWGTGELFF. For the CDR3, the DNA is TGTGCCAGCAGTGGGACTCCAGGGGCTAGCGGGAGCTGGGGCACCGGGGAGCTGTTTTTT.

In its sample, this clonotype was seen a few times. The chain uses TRBV10-3 and TRBJ1-2; perhaps TRBD1 as D (5 bases). The germline gives CDR1 ENHRY, CDR2 SYGVKD. Deletions cut 11 bases from V and 4 bases from J, with 11 bases between. There are 11 residues in the CDR3. The CDR3 nucleotides read TGTGCCTCGCAGGGCTCCTATGGCTACACCTTC. Translating gives CASQGSYGYTF.

This clonotype was recorded a few times. CDR3 in amino acids: CASRTRRGTGELFF. Written as DNA, the CDR3 is TGTGCCAGCAGAACACGCAGGGGAACCGGGGAGCTGTTTTTT. The chain is built from TRBV6-1 and TRBJ2-2; D possibly corresponds to TRBD1 (6 bases). V was shortened by 6 bases and J by 5 bases, with 13 bases between the two germline ends. Per the germline V gene, CDR1 is MNHNS and CDR2 is SASEGT. The CDR3 totals 14 residues.

This clonotype was observed a handful of times. The chain uses TRBV29-1 and TRBJ2-7, with D perhaps given as TRBD1 or TRBD2 (5 bases each). V lost 5 bases, J lost 5 bases, and 16 bases lay in between. Germline-derived CDR1 and CDR2 are SQVTM and ANQGSEA. The CDR3 sequence is 13 residues long. The CDR3 is CSVRLGPPDEQYF. The CDR3 nucleotides read TGCAGCGTTCGGCTGGGACCCCCGGACGAGCAGTACTTC.

J is TRBJ2-1 and V is TRBV24-1, with D possibly being TRBD2 (5 bases). The length of the CDR3 is 14 residues. The V and J ends lost 4 bases and 5 bases respectively, with 11 bases between them. Germline V gene data show CDR1 as KGHDR and CDR2 as SFDVKD. The DNA of the CDR3 is TGTGCCACCAGTGAGACGGGGATAGACAATGAGCAGTTCTTC. Protein sequence: CATSETGIDNEQFF.

This clonotype was detected ten times or more. This chain joins TRBV7-2 and TRBJ2-1, with 11 bases lining up with TRBD2. This CDR3 contains 14 residues. The V gene's germline CDR1 is SGHTA and CDR2 FQGNSA. Trimming at V came to 4 bases and at J to 6 bases, leaving 2 bases not matched to a gene. This chain's CDR3 is CASSYSGGGNEQFF. DNA for the CDR3: TGTGCCAGCAGCTATAGCGGGGGGGGCAATGAGCAGTTCTTC.

The table lists this clonotype with a few counts. The V gene is TRBV11-2, the J gene TRBJ2-3; D is possibly TRBD2 (5 bases). In germline, CDR1 is SGHAT, CDR2 FQNNGV. The CDR3 is made up of 14 amino acids. V was clipped by 0 bases and J by 6 bases, with 10 bases between them. CDR3 nucleotide sequence: TGTGCCAGCAGCTTAGAGCTAGCAAGGGATACGCAGTATTTT. Protein sequence: CASSLELARDTQYF.

The chain carries TRBV5-6 and TRBJ1-1; possible D gene TRBD1, 5 bases. The CDR3 runs 14 residues. Germline CDR1 and CDR2: SGHDT and YYEEEE. Between the trimmed V and J ends, which lost 2 bases and 4 bases, there was a span of 12 bases. This CDR3 is CASSFGRVVTEAFF. In DNA form, the CDR3 reads TGTGCCAGCAGCTTTGGCAGGGTCGTCACTGAAGCTTTCTTT.

The chain recombines TRBV4-1 with TRBJ2-5; the match to TRBD2 covers 9 bases. V dropped 3 bases and J dropped 0; count of bases not matched to a gene: 8. From germline, CDR1 is MGHRA and CDR2 YSYEKL. The CDR3 contains 17 residues. The CDR3 nucleotides are TGCGCCAGCAGCCAGGGGGGACTAGCCGAGTACCAAGAGACCCAGTACTTC. Amino acids: CASSQGGLAEYQETQYF.

The count of this clonotype is one. This chain links TRBV5-1 with TRBJ2-2; D is unclear. V dropped 0 bases and J dropped 4 bases, with 10 bases sitting between them. The CDR3 contains 15 residues. CDR1 and CDR2 (germline): SGHRS, YFSETQ. The DNA of the CDR3 is TGCGCCAGCAGCTTGGTCGGCGAGGCCACCGGGGAGCTGTTTTTT. Its translation: CASSLVGEATGELFF.

The rearrangement joins TRBV6-2 or TRBV6-3 to TRBJ2-4, with D perhaps given as TRBD1 or TRBD2 (5 bases each). V lost 3 bases to trimming and J lost 3 bases, with 9 bases between them. Germline assignment: CDR1 MNHEY and CDR2 SVGEGT. The CDR3 has 14 residues. The CDR3 DNA reads TGTGCCAGCAGTTATCGGGGCGGCAAAAACATTCAGTACTTC. Translating it yields CASSYRGGKNIQYF.

There are many counts of this clonotype. Relative to the germline gene, one junction end is altered; a read error may explain this. The chain is built from TRBV5-1 and TRBJ1-4; no reliable D call. CDR3 length: 14 amino acids. CDR1 and CDR2 from the germline V gene are SGHRS and YFSETQ. CDR3 region: CASSLQGTNEKLFF. CDR3 coding DNA: TGTGCCAGCAGTTTACAAGGAACTAATGAAAAACTGTTTTTT. Supplemented by reference TRBV5-1 and TRBJ1-4, the full variable domain reads KAGVTQTPRYLIKTRGQQVTLSCSPISGHRSVSWYQQTPGQGLQFLFEYFSETQRNKGNFPGRFSGRQFSNSRSEMNVSTLELGDSALYLCASSLQGTNEKLFFGSGTQLSVL.

There are a few counts of this clonotype. This chain joins TRBV12-3 or TRBV12-4 and TRBJ2-7; D is perhaps TRBD1 (6 bases). The V gene lost 6 bases and the J gene lost 5 bases, with 11 bases spanning the gap. The CDR3 contains 12 residues. The CDR3 sequence is CASRTQGNEQYF. The CDR3 nucleotides read TGTGCCAGCAGGACACAGGGAAACGAGCAGTACTTC.

V is TRBV5-1 and J is TRBJ2-7; 7 bases fit TRBD2. The junction had 5 bases not matched to a gene; V was cut back by 2 bases and J by 3 bases. The CDR3 length is 14 residues. The V gene's germline CDR1 is SGHRS and CDR2 YFSETQ. The CDR3: CASSFGAGFYEQYF. The CDR3 DNA sequence: TGCGCCAGCAGCTTCGGAGCGGGATTCTACGAGCAGTACTTC.

The chain joins TRBV5-1 to TRBJ2-2; TRBD2 aligns across 12 bases. Germline CDR1 and CDR2: SGHRS and YFSETQ. The V segment lost 3 bases and the J segment 6 bases; nucleotides outside the gene matches: 9. This CDR3 region has 17 residues. CDR3 nucleotides: TGCGCCAGCAGCTCGGGACTAGCGGGCCTTCTTTCCGGGGAGCTGTTTTTT. It encodes CASSSGLAGLLSGELFF.